These T cell receptor beta chains were read from a single sample in a study of CD8 T cells in ankylosing spondylitis. MiXCR, run by TCRdb on the 5' RACE reads, gives a single entry per CDR3 protein. The sample holds a few hundred thousand distinct CDR3 sequences, about 6.7% seen once. The sequenced sample consisted of blood, either unsorted or a sorted T cell fraction (not recorded which). These receptors came from a male donor with ankylosing spondylitis. The conserved cysteine and the conserved F or W are not part of the CDR3 here.

V gene,J gene,CDR3 protein
TRBV11-2,TRBJ2-2,ASRITGGAGELF
TRBV20-1,TRBJ2-5,SATVLSGTALYQETQY
TRBV20-1,TRBJ2-7,SARDSGGETYEQY
TRBV28,TRBJ2-3,ASSLVRGRGADTQY
TRBV9,TRBJ2-7,ASSVGSGNSYEQY
TRBV4-3,TRBJ2-3,ASSQDPAGSTDTQY
TRBV25-1,TRBJ1-1,ASRFGVNTEAF
TRBV12-3/TRBV12-4,TRBJ2-7,ASSSRDSFYEQY
TRBV6-1,TRBJ2-5,ASSDRGRRETQY
TRBV7-9,TRBJ1-1,ASSLGLDRGNTEAF